The 24 T cell receptor beta chains listed next were all sequenced from one sample in a study of blood T cell repertoires in COVID-19. The repertoire was sequenced with immunoSEQ multiplex PCR; TCRdb's copy has only in-frame clones and lacks some. The repertoire holds around 180,000 clones, around two thirds seen once, with 2.5% to 3% in the top ten. Sequenced material: peripheral blood. The receptors derive from a woman of 80 years or more with acute or convalescent COVID-19.

The rearrangement joins TRBV9 to TRBJ2-1; D unresolved. The CDR3 contains 15 residues. Germline V gene sequence: CDR1 SGDLS, CDR2 YYNGEE. V shed 0 bases and J shed 2 bases, with 9 bases lying between them. CDR3 amino acids: CASSVVSIPYNEQFF. Written as DNA, the CDR3 is TGTGCCAGCAGCGTAGTTAGTATTCCCTACAATGAGCAGTTCTTC.

This chain links TRBV5-4 with TRBJ2-7; the match to TRBD2 covers 12 bases. CDR3 length: 16 residues. V gave up 4 bases and J gave up 2 bases; unmatched junction bases: 7. Germline CDR1 is SGHNT and CDR2 is YYREEE (reference sequence). This CDR3 is CASSTTGLAGPYEQYF. The CDR3 region has the DNA TGTGCCAGCAGCACGACGGGACTAGCGGGCCCCTACGAGCAGTACTTC.

The chain is built from TRBV2 and TRBJ1-5, with D maybe TRBD1 (6 bases). Germline V gene sequence: CDR1 SNHLY, CDR2 FYNNEI. The length of the CDR3 is 15 residues. V lost 4 bases to trimming and J lost 7 bases, with 17 bases between them. The CDR3, as DNA: TGTGCCAGCAGTGTGAGCAGGGGAGCGGGACAGCCCCAGCATTTT. As protein: CASSVSRGAGQPQHF.

This chain links TRBV6-2 or TRBV6-3 with TRBJ1-5, with 8 bases fitting TRBD1. J was trimmed by 2 bases and V by 6 bases; bases with no gene match: 12. This CDR3 contains 17 residues. CDR1 and CDR2 from the germline V gene are MNHEY and SVGEGT. The CDR3 DNA reads as TGTGCCAGCAGCCGGGACAGGAGTCCAAAGGGCAATCAGCCCCAGCATTTT. Translated: CASSRDRSPKGNQPQHF.

The chain links TRBV5-5 to TRBJ1-2; TRBD1 aligns across 7 bases. CDR3 size: 14 residues. The J segment lost 8 bases and the V segment lost 1 base, leaving 8 bases of the junction unmatched. CDR1 and CDR2 from the germline V gene are SGHKS and YYEKEE (reference sequence). CDR3: CASSLPTGAGGYTF. In nucleotides, the CDR3 is TGTGCCAGCAGCTTGCCAACAGGGGCTGGAGGCTACACCTTC.

This chain joins TRBV27 and TRBJ1-6; 7 positions agree with TRBD1. CDR1 is MNHEY, CDR2 SMNVEV, per germline (reference sequence). The CDR3 has 16 residues. The J segment lost 3 bases and the V segment lost 5 bases, leaving 7 bases of the junction unmatched. This CDR3 is CASSTNRQGYNSPLHF. In nucleotides, the CDR3 is TGTGCCAGCAGTACCAATAGACAGGGCTATAATTCACCCCTCCACTTT.

The chain employs TRBV11-3 and TRBJ1-2; 8 nucleotides agree with TRBD1. Trimming cost V 6 bases and J 6 bases; bases outside gene matches: 6. This CDR3 contains 13 residues. Germline CDR1 is SGHNT and CDR2 is YENEEA. The CDR3 nucleotides read TGTGCCAGCAGTTACAGGGGGGGCGATGGCTACACCTTC. Protein: CASSYRGGDGYTF.

The V and J genes are TRBV28 and TRBJ2-7, with 12 bases aligning to TRBD2. With V trimmed by 5 bases and J by 4 bases, 12 bases remained unmatched. Germline loops: CDR1 MDHEN, CDR2 SYDVKM. The CDR3 spans 17 residues. The CDR3 DNA sequence: TGTGCCAGCAGTATCCTAGCGGGAGGGACCAATATGTACGAGCAGTACTTC. This codes for CASSILAGGTNMYEQYF.

The chain employs TRBV5-1 and TRBJ2-2, with TRBD1 as a possible D gene (8 bases). Trimming stripped 0 bases from V and 3 bases from J, with 15 bases between. CDR3 length equals 17 residues. Looked up from germline, CDR1 is SGHRS and CDR2 is YFSETQ. CDR3 DNA: TGCGCCAGCAGCTTGGCCGGGGGGACAGGAGACACCGGGGAGCTGTTTTTT. Translating it yields CASSLAGGTGDTGELFF. The full variable domain, with the rest looked up from reference TRBV5-1 and TRBJ2-2, is KAGVTQTPRYLIKTRGQQVTLSCSPISGHRSVSWYQQTPGQGLQFLFEYFSETQRNKGNFPGRFSGRQFSNSRSEMNVSTLELGDSALYLCASSLAGGTGDTGELFFGEGSRLTVL.

This sequence joins TRBV7-2 and TRBJ1-1, with 7 bases lining up with TRBD1. CDR1 is SGHTA and CDR2 is FQGNSA in the germline V gene. The junction had 11 bases not matched to a gene; V was cut back by 5 bases and J by 5 bases. This CDR3 contains 15 residues. This chain's CDR3 is CASSLLQGLGTEAFF. CDR3 DNA: TGTGCCAGCAGCCTTTTACAGGGGCTTGGAACTGAAGCTTTCTTT.

The chain recombines TRBV6-4 with TRBJ1-2, with 9 bases matching TRBD1. Germline V gene data show CDR1 as MRHNA and CDR2 as SNTAGT. J was trimmed by 4 bases and V by 5 bases; bases with no gene match: 8. CDR3 length: 15 residues. CDR3 amino acids: CASSLTGGSSYGYTF. In DNA, the CDR3 is TGTGCCAGCAGTCTCACAGGGGGCTCATCCTATGGCTACACCTTC.

The CDR3 sequence is CASSLGTGGRNTGELFF. In nucleotides, the CDR3 is TGTGCCAGCAGCTTAGGGACAGGGGGGCGAAACACCGGGGAGCTGTTTTTT. The gene calls are TRBV11-2 and TRBJ2-2; TRBD1 matches at 10 bases. CDR3 length: 17 amino acids. CDR1 SGHAT and CDR2 FQNNGV come from the germline V gene. J was trimmed by 2 bases and V by 1 base; bases with no gene match: 4. Together with reference TRBV11-2 and TRBJ2-2, the CDR3 gives the full variable domain: EAGVAQSPRYKIIEKRQSVAFWCNPISGHATLYWYQQILGQGPKLLIQFQNNGVVDDSQLPKDRFSAERLKGVDSTLKIQPAKLEDSAVYLCASSLGTGGRNTGELFFGEGSRLTVL.

J is TRBJ2-1 and V is TRBV5-1; TRBD2 might be the D (5 bases). Trimming stripped 1 base from V and 3 bases from J, with 11 bases between. The CDR3 is made up of 15 amino acids. Germline V gene sequence: CDR1 SGHRS, CDR2 YFSETQ. The CDR3 nucleotides are TGCGCCAGCAGCTTGTCTGGGGAGAGCTACAATGAGCAGTTCTTC. Its translation is CASSLSGESYNEQFF.

The V gene is TRBV2, the J gene TRBJ2-2; tentative D call: TRBD2 (6 bases). The CDR3 sequence is 15 residues long. The V end was cut by 6 bases, the J end by 0 bases, with 11 bases between. In germline, CDR1 is SNHLY, CDR2 FYNNEI. CDR3 nucleotides: TGTGCCAGCAGCGGAGCGGGCGCGAACACCGGGGAGCTGTTTTTT. Translated, it gives CASSGAGANTGELFF.

The chain uses TRBV15 and TRBJ2-3; 10 bases fit TRBD1. Per the germline V gene, CDR1 is LNHNV and CDR2 is YYDKDF (reference sequence). Trimming took 3 bases from V and 7 from J; bases not matched to a gene: 4. The CDR3 extends over 14 amino acids. The CDR3: CATSRDRGLNTQYF. Here the CDR3 DNA reads TGTGCCACCAGCAGGGACAGGGGGTTAAATACGCAGTATTTT.

The rearrangement joins TRBV11-2 to TRBJ2-3, with D perhaps TRBD1 (5 bases). Germline-derived CDR1 and CDR2 are SGHAT and FQNNGV. The CDR3 has 14 amino acids. The V gene lost 5 bases and the J gene lost 6 bases, with 15 bases spanning the gap. CDR3 residues: CASSLLYRTDTQYF. DNA for the CDR3: TGTGCCAGCAGCCTACTATACAGGACCGATACGCAGTATTTT.

The CDR3 nucleotides read TGTGCCAGCAGCGAACCGGGGACAGGGCGGGCTGAAGCTTTCTTT. Translated: CASSEPGTGRAEAFF. The V and J genes are TRBV28 and TRBJ1-1; 9 bases map to TRBD1. V lost 6 bases to trimming and J lost 6 bases; unmatched junction nucleotides: 11. Germline CDR1 reads MDHEN; CDR2 reads SYDVKM. The CDR3 length is 15 residues.

The rearrangement joins TRBV27 to TRBJ2-7, with TRBD1 as a possible D gene (5 bases). The germline V gene encodes CDR1 MNHEY and CDR2 SMNVEV (reference sequence). The CDR3 contains 13 residues. Trimming took 5 bases from V and 4 from J, leaving 12 bases between them. The CDR3 protein is CASSAHDSYEQYF. The CDR3, as DNA: TGTGCCAGCAGTGCCCACGACAGTTACGAGCAGTACTTC.

This chain connects TRBV28 to TRBJ1-1; no definite D call. Germline V gene sequence: CDR1 MDHEN, CDR2 SYDVKM. Deletions cut 4 bases from V and 2 bases from J, with 17 bases between. This CDR3 is 16 amino acids long. CDR3 sequence reads: CASSYYYGVGNTEAFF. Written as DNA, the CDR3 is TGTGCCAGCAGTTACTACTACGGAGTTGGAAACACTGAAGCTTTCTTT.

This clone was found once. The chain is built from TRBV27 and TRBJ2-6; 7 bases fit TRBD1. V dropped 6 bases and J dropped 0; count of bases not matched to a gene: 11. In germline, CDR1 is MNHEY, CDR2 SMNVEV (reference sequence). CDR3 length equals 18 residues. The CDR3 DNA follows: TGTGCCAGCAGCGATTTTAGAGGGGGCATCTCTGGGGCCAACGTCCTGACTTTC. Translating it yields CASSDFRGGISGANVLTF.

The rearrangement uses TRBV24-1 and TRBJ2-2, with D possibly matching TRBD2 (5 bases). Germline values: CDR1 KGHDR, CDR2 SFDVKD. The CDR3 totals 14 residues. Deletions cut 6 bases from V and 6 bases from J, with 13 bases between. The chain's CDR3 is CATSSRGWPGELFF. The CDR3 DNA sequence: TGTGCCACCAGTTCCCGGGGTTGGCCCGGGGAGCTGTTTTTT.

The chain combines TRBV5-1 with TRBJ1-2, with 7 bases identical to TRBD1. Trimming took 4 bases from V and 3 from J; bases not matched to a gene: 3. The germline CDR1 and CDR2 sequences are SGHRS and YFSETQ. This CDR3 contains 13 residues. The CDR3 reads CASSAGQDYGYTF. In DNA, the CDR3 is TGCGCCAGCAGCGCTGGACAGGACTATGGCTACACCTTC.

The table lists this clone with a few counts. The rearrangement joins TRBV5-1 to TRBJ2-1; 7 bases agree with TRBD2. In germline, CDR1 is SGHRS, CDR2 YFSETQ. This CDR3 contains 15 residues. Trimming took 1 base from V and 8 from J; bases not matched to a gene: 9. DNA for the CDR3: TGCGCCAGCAGCTTGCTGCGCGGGAGTGGTCATGAGCAGTTCTTC. Translating it yields CASSLLRGSGHEQFF. Full variable domain (outside the CDR3, taken from reference TRBV5-1 and TRBJ2-1): KAGVTQTPRYLIKTRGQQVTLSCSPISGHRSVSWYQQTPGQGLQFLFEYFSETQRNKGNFPGRFSGRQFSNSRSEMNVSTLELGDSALYLCASSLLRGSGHEQFFGPGTRLTVL.

The rearrangement links TRBV6-5 to TRBJ2-7, with 7 positions matching TRBD2. V dropped 6 bases and J dropped 2; count of bases not matched to a gene: 10. The CDR3 consists of 15 residues. Per germline, CDR1 MNHEY and CDR2 SVGAGI. CDR3 coding DNA: TGTGCCAGCAGCGCCGGGACTACAAGAGCCTACGAGCAGTACTTC. It translates to CASSAGTTRAYEQYF.